This T cell receptor (beta chain) stems from a study of blood T cell repertoires in COVID-19. Across the study: T cells, B-cell-depleted T cells, or PBMCs provided the cDNA or gDNA that served as material.

As originally analysed: Amplification from reference gene primers served as the basis for estimated nucleated cell counts. The assay was immunoSEQ multiplex PCR, and TCRdb's table has in-frame clones only and misses some. From that table come the V and J calls and clone size; the DNA was used to work out D and trimming. In the table there are about 270,000 clones, about four fifths of which are singletons. The CDR3 is 14 amino acids. Germline V lookup: CDR1 MNHEY, CDR2 SVGAGI. With 4 bases removed from V and 6 bases from J, the gap between germline ends came to 16 bases. Specimen: peripheral blood. This chain links TRBV6-5 with TRBJ2-7; D is possibly TRBD2 (6 bases). The source is a woman between 50 and 59 years old who had recovered from COVID-19. CDR3 sequence: CASSSTYVGGEQYF. As DNA, the CDR3 is TGTGCCAGCAGTTCGACCTACGTGGGGGGCGAGCAGTACTTC.